The 22 T cell receptor beta chains below all came from one sample that was sequenced in a study of T-cell memory formation after mild COVID-19. TCRdb recomputed calls from the 5' RACE reads with MiXCR, one row per CDR3 protein. The sample lists approximately 210,000 distinct CDR3 sequences; around 27% were seen once. The sample was PBMCs or a T cell subset sorted from them (not recorded which). Source of these receptors: an adult woman who had mild COVID-19 (a few samples of this study predate the infection). Cell type and time point are not known.

V usage is TRBV15 and J usage is TRBJ2-7, with 8 bases fitting TRBD1. This CDR3 is built from 14 residues. After removal of 3 bases from V and 0 bases from J, the junction contained 1 base not matched to a gene. Looked up from germline, CDR1 is LNHNV and CDR2 is YYDKDF (reference sequence). The CDR3 DNA reads as TGTGCCACCAGCAGTACAGGGGGCTCCTACGAGCAGTACTTC. Residues: CATSSTGGSYEQYF.

This clonotype was recorded many times. The gene calls are TRBV27 and TRBJ2-3; D perhaps matches TRBD1 (5 bases). Deletions cut 3 bases from V and 2 bases from J, with 15 bases between. The CDR3 runs 16 residues. CDR1 is MNHEY, CDR2 SMNVEV, per germline (reference sequence). The CDR3, as DNA: TGTGCCAGCAGTTTTTCGACAGTAACAAACACAGATACGCAGTATTTT. Encoded protein: CASSFSTVTNTDTQYF.

This clonotype was recorded a few times. This chain joins TRBV18 and TRBJ1-1; weak D call: TRBD1 (6 bases). Trimming took 3 bases from V and 5 from J, leaving 16 bases between them. CDR3 size: 15 residues. Germline assignment: CDR1 KGHSH and CDR2 LQKENI. The CDR3 reads CASSPLQGGGTEAFF. CDR3 bases: TGTGCCAGCTCACCGCTACAGGGCGGTGGGACTGAAGCTTTCTTT.

V usage is TRBV5-1 and J usage is TRBJ2-7; possible D gene TRBD1, 6 bases. Germline CDR1 reads SGHRS; CDR2 reads YFSETQ. This CDR3 is built from 14 residues. V shed 4 bases and J shed 3 bases, with 14 bases lying between them. CDR3 sequence reads: CASSQDSYLYEQYF. The CDR3 nucleotides read TGCGCCAGCAGCCAGGACAGCTACCTCTACGAGCAGTACTTC. Looking up the rest from reference TRBV5-1 and TRBJ2-7 gives the full variable domain: KAGVTQTPRYLIKTRGQQVTLSCSPISGHRSVSWYQQTPGQGLQFLFEYFSETQRNKGNFPGRFSGRQFSNSRSEMNVSTLELGDSALYLCASSQDSYLYEQYFGPGTRLTVT.

The chain links TRBV12-3 or TRBV12-4 to TRBJ1-2, with a weak D call TRBD1 (6 bases). V lost 6 bases, J lost 3 bases, and 20 bases lay in between. The CDR3 sequence is 16 residues long. The CDR3 reads CASSSRGGAEDYGYTF. As DNA, the CDR3 is TGTGCCAGCAGCTCCCGGGGGGGGGCTGAGGACTATGGCTACACCTTC.

The chain carries TRBV20-1 and TRBJ1-6; 8 positions match TRBD1. The V and J ends lost 6 bases and 6 bases, in that order; junction bases with no gene match: 7. Germline loops: CDR1 DFQATT, CDR2 SNEGSKA (reference sequence). The CDR3 extends over 14 amino acids. CDR3 sequence: CSAIDRGFNSPLHF. CDR3 DNA: TGCAGTGCGATCGACAGGGGATTTAATTCACCCCTCCACTTT.

This clonotype has a handful of counts. The chain has TRBV15 and TRBJ2-7; 11 nucleotides align to TRBD2. CDR1 and CDR2 from the germline V gene are LNHNV and YYDKDF (reference sequence). Losses at the gene ends were 4 bases for V and 4 bases for J; bases not matched to a gene: 3. The length of the CDR3 is 14 residues. CDR3 loop: CATSTGLAVYEQYF. The CDR3 DNA reads as TGTGCCACCAGCACGGGACTAGCGGTTTACGAGCAGTACTTC.

The chain employs TRBV29-1 and TRBJ1-1; TRBD1 matches at 8 bases. Germline V gene lookup returns CDR1 SQVTM and CDR2 ANQGSEA. The J segment lost 3 bases and the V segment lost 1 base, leaving 1 base of the junction unmatched. The CDR3 totals 13 residues. CDR3 region: CSVEVTGDTEAFF. The CDR3 bases are TGCAGCGTTGAAGTGACAGGGGACACTGAAGCTTTCTTT.

The chain recombines TRBV11-3 with TRBJ1-2; D is perhaps TRBD1 (5 bases). CDR3 length: 14 residues. Germline values: CDR1 SGHNT, CDR2 YENEEA. Trimming pared 5 bases from V and 6 bases from J, leaving 16 bases between. CDR3 protein: CASSRPPGWDGYTF. In DNA, the CDR3 is TGTGCCAGCAGCCGCCCCCCAGGGTGGGATGGCTACACCTTC.

The genes are TRBV7-6 and TRBJ2-5, with D possibly being TRBD1 (5 bases). Germline V gene lookup returns CDR1 SGHVS and CDR2 FNYEAQ. V dropped 5 bases and J dropped 5 bases, with 15 bases sitting between them. CDR3 length: 14 amino acids. The CDR3 DNA is TGTGCCAGCAGCCATAGGACACCCCGGGAGACCCAGTACTTC. Its protein is CASSHRTPRETQYF. Using reference TRBV7-6 and TRBJ2-5 for the parts outside the CDR3, the full variable domain is GAGVSQSPRYKVTKRGQDVALRCDPISGHVSLYWYRQALGQGPEFLTYFNYEAQQDKSGLPNDRFSAERPEGSISTLTIQRTEQRDSAMYRCASSHRTPRETQYFGPGTRLLVL.

This clonotype was counted between two and nine times. The CDR3 DNA sequence: TGTGCCATACAAGAAAGCTCCTACAATGAGCAGTTCTTC. It encodes CAIQESSYNEQFF. The chain combines TRBV24-1 with TRBJ2-1; D is undetermined. CDR1 and CDR2 (germline): KGHDR, SFDVKD. V shed 11 bases and J shed 0 bases, with 10 bases lying between them. This CDR3 region has 13 residues.

This chain links TRBV5-4 with TRBJ2-1; TRBD1 might be the D (6 bases). V was cut by 0 bases and J by 4 bases, with 11 bases left in between. Per germline, CDR1 SGHNT and CDR2 YYREEE (reference sequence). The CDR3 totals 15 residues. The CDR3 sequence: CASSLGPGEYNEQFF. CDR3 bases: TGTGCCAGCAGCTTGGGTCCAGGGGAATACAATGAGCAGTTCTTC.

The gene calls are TRBV6-6 and TRBJ2-3, with TRBD2 identical over 11 bases. The length of the CDR3 is 17 residues. The V segment lost 2 bases and the J segment 1 base; nucleotides outside the gene matches: 5. Germline CDR1 and CDR2: MNHNY and SVGAGI (reference sequence). For the CDR3, the DNA is TGTGCCAGCAGTTACCCCGGACTAGCGGGCCGCACAGATACGCAGTATTTT. Encoded protein: CASSYPGLAGRTDTQYF.

The chain combines TRBV19 with TRBJ1-5, with 12 positions matching TRBD1. V lost 8 bases, J lost 5 bases, and 4 bases stayed unmatched. The CDR3 contains 14 residues. Germline values: CDR1 LNHDA, CDR2 SQIVND (reference sequence). The CDR3 DNA is TGTGCCAGTTCCGGGACAGGGGGCTATCAGCCCCAGCATTTT. It codes for CASSGTGGYQPQHF.

V gene TRBV6-1 combines with J gene TRBJ2-3, with 7 bases lining up with TRBD2. The V and J ends lost 8 bases and 2 bases, in that order; junction bases with no gene match: 7. The CDR3 loop spans 14 amino acids. Germline V gene sequence: CDR1 MNHNS, CDR2 SASEGT. DNA of the CDR3: TGTGCCAGCCACCCCCTAGCGGACACAGATACGCAGTATTTT. Residues: CASHPLADTDTQYF.

This chain connects TRBV2 to TRBJ2-2; D gene ambiguous. Deletions cut 6 bases from V and 4 bases from J, with 12 bases between. Germline V gene lookup returns CDR1 SNHLY and CDR2 FYNNEI. The CDR3 length is 14 residues. The DNA for the CDR3 is TGTGCCAGCAGCCCTGGCGGTATCACCGGGGAGCTGTTTTTT. This encodes CASSPGGITGELFF.

This clonotype was seen a handful of times. This chain links TRBV12-3 or TRBV12-4 with TRBJ1-5; D gene ambiguous. V lost 6 bases, J lost 3 bases, and 6 bases lay in between. This CDR3 has 12 residues. The CDR3: CASSQNNQPQHF. Here the CDR3 DNA reads TGTGCCAGCAGCCAAAACAATCAGCCCCAGCATTTT.

This clonotype was detected only a few times. The chain recombines TRBV20-1 with TRBJ2-1; 14 bases align to TRBD2. The CDR3 covers 16 residues. CDR1 and CDR2 (germline): DFQATT, SNEGSKA (reference sequence). The V and J ends lost 0 bases and 5 bases, in that order; junction bases with no gene match: 3. The CDR3 loop reads CSARDRTSGRNNEQFF. CDR3 nucleotide sequence: TGCAGTGCTAGAGACCGGACTAGCGGGAGGAACAATGAGCAGTTCTTC.

The chain recombines TRBV6-1 with TRBJ1-2, with D tentatively TRBD1 (5 bases). Trimming cost V 5 bases and J 6 bases, with 19 bases left between them. Germline CDR1 is MNHNS and CDR2 is SASEGT. This CDR3 contains 15 residues. DNA for the CDR3: TGTGCCAGCAGTCTATTCGGGACCGCCGATCATGGCTACACCTTC. It translates to CASSLFGTADHGYTF.

This chain connects TRBV5-1 to TRBJ2-1; possibly TRBD2 for D (6 bases). Germline V gene data show CDR1 as SGHRS and CDR2 as YFSETQ. V lost 5 bases, J lost 11 bases, and 17 bases lay in between. The CDR3 length is 13 residues. The DNA for the CDR3 is TGCGCCAGCAGTGAGGAGGGGCCGGGCAAGCAGTTCTTC. This translates into CASSEEGPGKQFF. The variable domain in full, with the rest retrieved from reference TRBV5-1 and TRBJ2-1, is KAGVTQTPRYLIKTRGQQVTLSCSPISGHRSVSWYQQTPGQGLQFLFEYFSETQRNKGNFPGRFSGRQFSNSRSEMNVSTLELGDSALYLCASSEEGPGKQFFGPGTRLTVL.

This clonotype was observed a few times. The rearrangement uses TRBV10-3 and TRBJ2-7; D is perhaps TRBD1 (6 bases). V was clipped by 6 bases and J by 1 base, with 16 bases between them. The CDR3 is 15 amino acids. The germline V gene has CDR1 ENHRY and CDR2 SYGVKD. CDR3 DNA: TGTGCCATCAGCGATAGGACAGAACGATCCTACGAGCAGTACTTC. Its translation: CAISDRTERSYEQYF.

The V and J genes are TRBV7-2 and TRBJ2-7, with 11 bases identical to TRBD2. Germline-derived CDR1 and CDR2 are SGHTA and FQGNSA. V dropped 5 bases and J dropped 6; count of bases not matched to a gene: 9. The CDR3 sequence is 15 residues long. The CDR3 DNA sequence: TGTGCCAGCAGCGCAGACACTAGCGGGAGTGGCGAGCAGTACTTC. This sequence encodes CASSADTSGSGEQYF.